The text below deals with one TCR beta chain. Antigen: not known. TCRdb reprocessed the 5' RACE reads, keeping one entry per CDR3 protein, no DNA. The sample table includes a few hundred thousand distinct CDR3 sequences. The CDR3 extends over 14 amino acids. Germline CDR1 MNHEY, CDR2 SMNVEV (reference sequence). The record originates from a study of monozygotic twins with inflammatory bowel disease. Study-wide results and limits: A distinction between different T cell subtypes was not possible.

This sequence joins TRBV27 and TRBJ1-2. The sequenced sample consisted of blood. This sequence was found in a human donor with ulcerative colitis or Crohn's disease, or a healthy co-twin of an affected twin (not recorded which). CDR3 residues: CASSLTNPNYGYTF.